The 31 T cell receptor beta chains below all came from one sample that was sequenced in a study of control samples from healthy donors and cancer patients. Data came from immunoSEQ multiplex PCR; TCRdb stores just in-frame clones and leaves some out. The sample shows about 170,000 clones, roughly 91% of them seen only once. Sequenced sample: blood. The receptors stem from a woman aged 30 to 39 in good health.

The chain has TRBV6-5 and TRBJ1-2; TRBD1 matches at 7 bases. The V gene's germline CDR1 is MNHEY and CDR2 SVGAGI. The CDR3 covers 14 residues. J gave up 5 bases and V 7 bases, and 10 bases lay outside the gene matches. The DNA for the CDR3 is TGTGCCAGCAACCGAGACAGGGTGGGTTATGGCTACACCTTC. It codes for CASNRDRVGYGYTF.

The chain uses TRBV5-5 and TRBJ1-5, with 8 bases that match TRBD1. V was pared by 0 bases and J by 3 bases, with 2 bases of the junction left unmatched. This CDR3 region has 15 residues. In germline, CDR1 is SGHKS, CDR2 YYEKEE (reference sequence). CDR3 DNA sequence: TGTGCCAGCAGCTTGGTGGGACAGGTCAATCAGCCCCAGCATTTT. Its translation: CASSLVGQVNQPQHF.

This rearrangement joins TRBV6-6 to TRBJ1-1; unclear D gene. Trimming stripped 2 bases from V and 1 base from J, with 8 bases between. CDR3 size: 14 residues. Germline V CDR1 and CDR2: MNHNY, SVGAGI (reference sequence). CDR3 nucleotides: TGTGCCAGCAGTTACCTGTTCTCGAACACTGAAGCTTTCTTT. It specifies CASSYLFSNTEAFF.

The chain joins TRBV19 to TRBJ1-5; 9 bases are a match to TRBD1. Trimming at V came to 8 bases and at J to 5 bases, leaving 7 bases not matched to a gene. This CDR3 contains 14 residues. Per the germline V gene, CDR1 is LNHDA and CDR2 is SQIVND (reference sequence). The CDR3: CASGGTGRYQPQHF. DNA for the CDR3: TGTGCCAGTGGGGGGACAGGGAGATATCAGCCCCAGCATTTT.

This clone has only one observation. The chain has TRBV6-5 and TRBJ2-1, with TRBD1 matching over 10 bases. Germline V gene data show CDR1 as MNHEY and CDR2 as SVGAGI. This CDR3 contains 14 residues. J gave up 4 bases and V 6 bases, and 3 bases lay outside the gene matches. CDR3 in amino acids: CASSTGQGYNEQFF. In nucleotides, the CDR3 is TGTGCCAGCAGCACGGGACAGGGGTACAATGAGCAGTTCTTC.

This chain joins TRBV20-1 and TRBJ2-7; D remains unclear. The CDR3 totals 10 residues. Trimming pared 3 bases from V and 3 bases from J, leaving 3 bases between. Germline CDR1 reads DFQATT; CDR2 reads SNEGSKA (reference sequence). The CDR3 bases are TGCAGTGCTAGCGGCTACGAGCAGTACTTC. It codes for CSASGYEQYF.

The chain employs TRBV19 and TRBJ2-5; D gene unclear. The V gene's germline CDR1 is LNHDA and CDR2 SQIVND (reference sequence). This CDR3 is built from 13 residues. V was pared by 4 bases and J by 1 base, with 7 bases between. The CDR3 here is CASSRLTQETQYF. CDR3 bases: TGTGCCAGTAGTAGATTGACCCAAGAGACCCAGTACTTC. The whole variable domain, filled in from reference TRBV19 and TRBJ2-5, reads DGGITQSPKYLFRKEGQNVTLSCEQNLNHDAMYWYRQDPGQGLRLIYYSQIVNDFQKGDIAEGYSVSREKKESFPLTVTSAQKNPTAFYLCASSRLTQETQYFGPGTRLLVL.

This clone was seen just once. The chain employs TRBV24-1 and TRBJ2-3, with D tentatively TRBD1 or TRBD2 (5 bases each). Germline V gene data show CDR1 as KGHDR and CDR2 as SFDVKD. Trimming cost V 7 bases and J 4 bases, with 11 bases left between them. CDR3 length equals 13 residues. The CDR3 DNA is TGTGCCACCAGGGGACGGCTCGCAGATACGCAGTATTTT. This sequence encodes CATRGRLADTQYF.

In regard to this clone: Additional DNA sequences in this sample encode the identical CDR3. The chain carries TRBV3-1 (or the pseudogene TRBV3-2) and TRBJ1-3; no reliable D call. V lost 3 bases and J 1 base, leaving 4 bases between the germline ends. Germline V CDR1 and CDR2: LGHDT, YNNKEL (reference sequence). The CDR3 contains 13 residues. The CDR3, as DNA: TGTGCCAGCAGCCAGGGATCTGGAAACACCATATATTTT. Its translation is CASSQGSGNTIYF.

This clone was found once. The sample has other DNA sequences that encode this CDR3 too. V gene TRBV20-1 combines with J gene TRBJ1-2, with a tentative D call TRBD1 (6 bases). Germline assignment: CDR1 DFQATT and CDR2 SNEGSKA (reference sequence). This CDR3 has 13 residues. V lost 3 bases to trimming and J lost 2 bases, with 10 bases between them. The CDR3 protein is CSASEGGNYGYTF. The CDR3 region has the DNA TGCAGTGCTAGTGAGGGGGGCAACTATGGCTACACCTTC.

The CDR3 region has the DNA TGTGCCAGTAGTATTTCCCAGGGCAGGGGGAATTCACCCCTCCACTTT. This translates into CASSISQGRGNSPLHF. V and J are TRBV19 and TRBJ1-6, with 7 bases aligning to TRBD1. The CDR3 contains 16 residues. V dropped 3 bases and J dropped 7; count of bases not matched to a gene: 9. In germline, CDR1 is LNHDA, CDR2 SQIVND (reference sequence).

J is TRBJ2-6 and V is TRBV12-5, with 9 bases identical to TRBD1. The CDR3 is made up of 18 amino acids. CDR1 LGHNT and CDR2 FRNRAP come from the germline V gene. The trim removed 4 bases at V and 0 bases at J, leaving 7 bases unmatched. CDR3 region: CASGSGTGWSSGANVLTF. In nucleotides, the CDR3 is TGTGCTAGTGGTTCCGGGACAGGGTGGAGCTCTGGGGCCAACGTCCTGACTTTC. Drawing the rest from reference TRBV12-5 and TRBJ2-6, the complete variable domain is DARVTQTPRHKVTEMGQEVTMRCQPILGHNTVFWYRQTMMQGLELLAYFRNRAPLDDSGMPKDRFSAEMPDATLATLKIQPSEPRDSAVYFCASGSGTGWSSGANVLTFGAGSRLTVL.

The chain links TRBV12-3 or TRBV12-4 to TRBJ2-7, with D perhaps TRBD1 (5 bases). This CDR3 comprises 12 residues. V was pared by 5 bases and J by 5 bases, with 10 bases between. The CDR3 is CASSPQDNEQYF. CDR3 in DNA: TGTGCCAGCAGTCCACAGGATAACGAGCAGTACTTC.

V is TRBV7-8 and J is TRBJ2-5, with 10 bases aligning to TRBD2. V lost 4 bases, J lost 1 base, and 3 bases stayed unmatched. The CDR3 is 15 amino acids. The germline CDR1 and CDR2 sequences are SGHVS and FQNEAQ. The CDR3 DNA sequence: TGTGCCAGCAGCTCCCAGCGGGGGGGCCAAGAGACCCAGTACTTC. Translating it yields CASSSQRGGQETQYF.

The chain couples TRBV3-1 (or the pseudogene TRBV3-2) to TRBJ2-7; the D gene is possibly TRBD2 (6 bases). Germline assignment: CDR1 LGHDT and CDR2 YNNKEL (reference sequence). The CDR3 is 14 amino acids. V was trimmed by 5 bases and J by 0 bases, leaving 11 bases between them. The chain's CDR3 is CASSEGLRSYEQYF. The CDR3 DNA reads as TGTGCCAGCAGCGAGGGACTGCGCTCCTACGAGCAGTACTTC.

The CDR3 loop reads CASSVKGQGADTQYF. Written as DNA, the CDR3 is TGTGCCAGCAGTGTGAAGGGACAGGGCGCAGATACGCAGTATTTT. The J gene is TRBJ2-3, the V gene TRBV6-4; 9 nucleotides line up with TRBD1. The CDR3 contains 15 residues. The junction had 6 bases not matched to a gene; V was cut back by 4 bases and J by 4 bases. Germline V gene data show CDR1 as MRHNA and CDR2 as SNTAGT.

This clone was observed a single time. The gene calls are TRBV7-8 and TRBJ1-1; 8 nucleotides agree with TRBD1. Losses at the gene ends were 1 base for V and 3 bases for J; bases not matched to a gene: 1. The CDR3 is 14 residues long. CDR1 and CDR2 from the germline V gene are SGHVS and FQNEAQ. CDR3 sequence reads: CASSLDRGDTEAFF. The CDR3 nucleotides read TGTGCCAGCAGCTTAGACAGGGGGGACACTGAAGCTTTCTTT.

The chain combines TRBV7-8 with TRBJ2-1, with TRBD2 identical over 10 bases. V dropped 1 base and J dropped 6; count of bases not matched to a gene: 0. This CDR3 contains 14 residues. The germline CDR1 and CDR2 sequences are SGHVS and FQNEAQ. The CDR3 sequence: CASSLGTSGNEQFF. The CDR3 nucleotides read TGTGCCAGCAGCTTAGGGACTAGCGGCAATGAGCAGTTCTTC.

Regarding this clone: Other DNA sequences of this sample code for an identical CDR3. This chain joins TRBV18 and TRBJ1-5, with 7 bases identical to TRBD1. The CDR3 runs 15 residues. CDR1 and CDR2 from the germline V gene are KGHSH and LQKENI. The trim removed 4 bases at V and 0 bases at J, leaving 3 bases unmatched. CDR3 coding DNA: TGTGCCAGCTCACTAACAGGGGATAGCAATCAGCCCCAGCATTTT. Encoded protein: CASSLTGDSNQPQHF.

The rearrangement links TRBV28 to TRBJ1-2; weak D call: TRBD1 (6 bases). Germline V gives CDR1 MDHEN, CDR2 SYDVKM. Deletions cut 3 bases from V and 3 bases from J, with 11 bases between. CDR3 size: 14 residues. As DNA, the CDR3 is TGTGCCAGCAGTTTGGGGGCCCCGTACTATGGCTACACCTTC. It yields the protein CASSLGAPYYGYTF.

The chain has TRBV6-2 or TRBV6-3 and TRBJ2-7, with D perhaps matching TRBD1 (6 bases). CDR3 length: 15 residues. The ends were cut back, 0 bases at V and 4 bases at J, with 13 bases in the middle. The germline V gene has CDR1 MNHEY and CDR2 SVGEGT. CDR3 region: CASSYSGAVRYEQYF. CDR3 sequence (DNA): TGTGCCAGCAGTTACTCGGGGGCGGTTAGATACGAGCAGTACTTC.

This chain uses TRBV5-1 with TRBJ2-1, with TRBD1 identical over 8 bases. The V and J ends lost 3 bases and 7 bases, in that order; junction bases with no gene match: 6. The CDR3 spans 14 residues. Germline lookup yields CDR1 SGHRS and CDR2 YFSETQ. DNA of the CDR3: TGCGCCAGCAGCTCCTACCAGGGGGCAAATGAGCAGTTCTTC. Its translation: CASSSYQGANEQFF. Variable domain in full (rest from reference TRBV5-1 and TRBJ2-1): KAGVTQTPRYLIKTRGQQVTLSCSPISGHRSVSWYQQTPGQGLQFLFEYFSETQRNKGNFPGRFSGRQFSNSRSEMNVSTLELGDSALYLCASSSYQGANEQFFGPGTRLTVL.

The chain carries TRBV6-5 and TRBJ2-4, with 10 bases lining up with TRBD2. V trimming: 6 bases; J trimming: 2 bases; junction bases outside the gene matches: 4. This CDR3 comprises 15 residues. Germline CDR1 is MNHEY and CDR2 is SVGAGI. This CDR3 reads CASSSSGRSKNIQYF. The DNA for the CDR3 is TGTGCCAGCAGCAGTAGCGGGAGGTCCAAAAACATTCAGTACTTC.

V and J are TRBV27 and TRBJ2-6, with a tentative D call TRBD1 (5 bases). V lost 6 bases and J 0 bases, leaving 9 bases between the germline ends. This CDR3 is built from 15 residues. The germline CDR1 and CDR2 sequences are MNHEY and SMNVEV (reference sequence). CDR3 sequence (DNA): TGTGCCAGCAGCCCAGGGTACTCTGGGGCCAACGTCCTGACTTTC. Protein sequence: CASSPGYSGANVLTF.

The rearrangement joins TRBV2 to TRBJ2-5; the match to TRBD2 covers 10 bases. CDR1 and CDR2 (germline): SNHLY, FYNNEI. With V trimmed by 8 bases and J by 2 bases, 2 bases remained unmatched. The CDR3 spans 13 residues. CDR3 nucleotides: TGTGCCAGCCGGACTAGCGGACAAGAGACCCAGTACTTC. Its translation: CASRTSGQETQYF.

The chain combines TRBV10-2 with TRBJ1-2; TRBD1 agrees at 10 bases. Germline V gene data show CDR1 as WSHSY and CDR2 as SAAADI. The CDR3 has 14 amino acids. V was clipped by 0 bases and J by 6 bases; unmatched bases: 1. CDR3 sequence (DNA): TGCGCCAGCAGTGAGTCCGGGACAGGGGATGGCTACACCTTC. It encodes CASSESGTGDGYTF.

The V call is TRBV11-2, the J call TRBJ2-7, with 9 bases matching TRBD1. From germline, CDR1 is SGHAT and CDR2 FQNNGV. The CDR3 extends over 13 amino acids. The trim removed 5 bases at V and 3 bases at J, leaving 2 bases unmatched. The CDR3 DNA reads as TGTGCCAGCAGCGCGACAGGGGGCTACGAGCAGTACTTC. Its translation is CASSATGGYEQYF.

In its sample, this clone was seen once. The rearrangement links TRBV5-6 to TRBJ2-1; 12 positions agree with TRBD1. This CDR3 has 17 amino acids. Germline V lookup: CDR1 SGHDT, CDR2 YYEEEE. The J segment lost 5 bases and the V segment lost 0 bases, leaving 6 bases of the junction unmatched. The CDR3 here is CASSLVGDRGPDNEQFF. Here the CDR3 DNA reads TGTGCCAGCAGCTTGGTGGGGGACAGGGGGCCAGACAATGAGCAGTTCTTC.

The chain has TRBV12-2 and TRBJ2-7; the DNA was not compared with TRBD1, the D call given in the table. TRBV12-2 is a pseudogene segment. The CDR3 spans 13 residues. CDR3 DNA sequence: TGTGCAAGTCGCTTAGGGACAACCTACGAGCAGTACTTC. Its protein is CASRLGTTYEQYF.

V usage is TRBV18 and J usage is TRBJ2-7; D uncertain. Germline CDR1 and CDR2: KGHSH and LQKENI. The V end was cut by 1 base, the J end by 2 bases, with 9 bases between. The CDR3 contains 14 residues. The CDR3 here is CASSPLVRPYEQYF. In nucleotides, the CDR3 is TGTGCCAGCTCACCACTAGTCAGGCCCTACGAGCAGTACTTC.

This CDR3 reads CASSLTSGTSGANVLTF. For the CDR3, the DNA is TGTGCCAGCAGTTTAACTAGCGGGACCTCTGGGGCCAACGTCCTGACTTTC. The V and J genes are TRBV28 and TRBJ2-6, with 10 bases lining up with TRBD2. With V trimmed by 2 bases and J by 0 bases, 1 base remained unmatched. The CDR3 spans 17 residues. CDR1 is MDHEN and CDR2 is SYDVKM in the germline V gene. The full variable domain, with the rest looked up from reference TRBV28 and TRBJ2-6, is DVKVTQSSRYLVKRTGEKVFLECVQDMDHENMFWYRQDPGLGLRLIYFSYDVKMKEKGDIPEGYSVSREKKERFSLILESASTNQTSMYLCASSLTSGTSGANVLTFGAGSRLTVL.